This T cell receptor (beta chain) came from a study of cytomegalovirus exposure and HLA in healthy donors (dated by TCRdb to about 2017). Turning to the overall study: In an earlier analysis of some 610 of the donors, 276 Gb of sequence data and 95 million to 130 million unique TCR beta sequences from about 179 million T cells were reported. About 320 gigabases of sequencing data and tens of millions of unique TCR sequences were included in an early release covering 500 to 750 HLA-typed donors. Among the 398 genotyped donors, 81% belonged to the genetic ancestry cluster associated with self-reported Caucasian donors. The study aimed to test whether cataloging public T cell receptors could reveal signatures of past pathogen exposure. The study profiled the T cell repertoires of about 720 subjects by immunosequencing and related them to cytomegalovirus serostatus. Along with the roughly 670-subject first cohort, a separate validation cohort of over a hundred different subjects was used. To predict cytomegalovirus infection status, the study combined high-throughput TCR immunosequencing, statistical association of individual TCRs with disease status, and machine learning. A later analysis re-examined previously published TCR beta repertoires from around 670 donors and added high-resolution HLA genotyping to investigate patterns of TCR occurrence. In the later analysis, no new phenotypic data were used to find candidate immune exposures; instead, reliance was placed on TCR beta sequences and their occurrence across donors. An earlier analysis of several hundred of the donors used high-throughput TCR beta sequencing to judge whether each TCR beta V gene segment behaved as functional or pseudogenic. Donor age, sex, ethnicity and CMV serostatus were compiled alongside the repertoire data. Genome-wide SNP genotypes for about 55% of the roughly 670 donors were used in a later genetic analysis, which treated that subset as a discovery cohort. Every discovery cohort repertoire had been produced on one sequencing platform. Class I and class II HLA loci were covered by the typing at four-digit resolution. The number of donors typed differed by locus, with 629-630 for A, B, C, DRB1 and DQB1, around 520 for DQA1, 606 for DPA1, and 450 to 480 for DPB1. A handful of DR-DQ haplotypes were handled as single units for association and clustering because linkage in the cohort was strong. On average, 235,054 unique TCR beta nucleotide sequences were sequenced per donor among 350 to 400 genotyped donors of the cohort, with 15% to 20% of those sequences being non-productive. Study-wide findings and limitations: A later genetic analysis associated a missense DCLRE1C variant with V-gene and J-gene trimming of TCR beta chains, and an independent cohort replicated the association. A further reported finding was that TCR beta sequences accurately predicted the HLA-A and HLA-B alleles for most subjects in the first cohort. In a later analysis, HLA-associated TCR beta chains were found to be more clonally expanded and to have lower generation probabilities than equally common non-associated chains. Most CMV-associated TCR beta chains appeared to be HLA-restricted in a later analysis, and the HLA associations seemed to be driven largely by CMV exposure. In this cohort, only TCR beta chains were sequenced, and detectable features were limited by the absence of alpha or paired-chain data. When HLA alleles, especially DR and DQ, strongly co-occurred, attributing TCR associations to individual alleles was difficult. Compared with the approximately 720-donor mean, donors in an Asian-associated ancestry cluster had fewer N-insertions in productive TCRs, according to a later genetic analysis. Presence/absence analyses assumed roughly uniform sequencing depth across donors, an assumption that may not hold. CMV serostatus was the only immune exposure information available for the cohort. A later analysis associated about 18,000 TCR beta sequences with specific HLA alleles at a false discovery rate of 0.05. Broadly in line with IMGT annotations, most TCR beta V segments showed up in productive rearrangements about 87% or about 30% of the time in an earlier analysis of approximately 640 of the donors. In a later analysis, TCR association rates were found to vary across HLA loci, with the most associated TCRs seen for DRB1 alleles and the fewest for HLA-C alleles. A few of the identified cytomegalovirus-associated TCR beta chains were confirmed in vitro to be specific for cytomegalovirus antigens. Across donors, most TCR sequences were observed very rarely, whereas some public TCRs were present in many individuals. The authors suggested that the approach could potentially be generalized to other disease states and immunological phenotypes. Because some donors lacked HLA typing at each locus, the association tests relied only on the typed subset. The earlier analysis of approximately 540 of the donors excluded some 15 rarely observed V segments, including chromosome 9 orphons, because counts were too low. Linkage disequilibrium might explain the correlated functional status among segregating V segments, but an unknown experimental factor could not be excluded. According to a later analysis, parvovirus B19, influenza, CMV and Epstein-Barr virus appeared linked to several top co-occurrence clusters. In the study, some 160 TCR beta chains were listed as associated with cytomegalovirus. A cluster of highly shared sequence variants was judged likely to represent a technical artifact of the sequencing pipeline. The classifier was reported to diagnose cytomegalovirus status with high specificity and sensitivity in both the original and validation cohorts. Some IMGT-functional V segments, including TRBV6-2 and TRBV6-3, could not be told apart with the 87-base-pair reads, so those segments were excluded.

Library generation was performed with the immunoSEQ multiplex PCR assay. A mixture of 60 forward primers for TCR Vbeta segments and 13 reverse primers for TCR Jbeta segments was used in the multiplex PCR. The CDR3 region of rearranged TCR beta genes was amplified from genomic DNA with a multiplex PCR assay. The amplified TCR beta libraries were sequenced on the Illumina HiSeq System as 87-base-pair reads. The study's processing was this. A later analysis counted some 74 million unique TCR beta chains across the 600 to 850 repertoires, and some 11 million of these chains were shared by at least two donors. A nearest-neighbor algorithm error-corrected the raw reads and collapsed the reads into unique sequences, merging closely related sequences to remove PCR and sequencing errors. To assign V, D and J gene segments, CDR3 sequences were aligned to IMGT reference sequences. For a sequence to be retained, a match of at least six nucleotides was required to both a V gene segment and a J gene segment. A rearrangement counted as productive if the CDR3 had no stop codons and remained in frame with V and J, and every other rearrangement counted as non-productive. Following IMGT convention, CDR3 was defined as the stretch from the second conserved V-encoded cysteine to the conserved J-encoded phenylalanine. The earlier analysis of about 610 of the donors excluded sequences that lacked an unambiguous match to a single V gene segment. In an earlier analysis of more than 500 of the donors, a V segment was called functional when productive rearrangements were above 56.7%, and segregating when the standard deviation between donors exceeded 5%. A statistical classification framework was built for diagnosing cytomegalovirus status from the catalog of TCR beta chain sequences. In a later analysis, V and J genes were assigned by comparing TCR nucleotide sequences against IMGT/GENE-DB human TR gene sequences. The TCRdist pipeline was used in a later analysis to assign CDR3 sequences and most-parsimonious VDJ recombination scenarios. In a later analysis, each TCR beta chain was defined by its CDR3 amino acid sequence together with its V-gene family, and reads lacking a unique V-gene family were excluded. A later analysis removed 592 highly shared, low-generation-probability nucleotide sequences to deal with suspected cross-contamination and a sequencing artifact. For each public chain, a later analysis derived a clonal expansion index from normalized ranks of inferred template counts within each repertoire. Generation probabilities in a later analysis came from a VDJ recombination model fitted to out-of-frame rearrangements, and those results were checked against IGoR. A later analysis scored TCR-TCR, TCR-HLA and TCR-CMV co-occurrence with hypergeometric tests, applying a repertoire-size bias correction to TCR pairs. In a later analysis, false discovery rates were estimated by permuting HLA or CMV assignments 20 times. In a later analysis, co-occurring TCRs were grouped with DBSCAN, and TCRdist sequence similarity was added when clustering was performed within HLA-allele-positive subsets. Co-occurrence clustering excluded repertoires with fewer than 30,000 or more than 120,000 public chains, plus five with anomalous nucleotide sharing. TCRdb retrieved this table from immuneACCESS and kept in-frame rearrangements only. Not all clones are present; in checked studies, unresolved V genes account for under half, and no reason is known for the remainder. That table gives V, J and clone size, and the DNA gave D and trimming. This sample is represented by under 200,000 clones; approximately 73% of them were singletons. 5.4% of the sample lies in the top ten.

Regarding this clone: Its antigen specificity is not known. No much larger clone exists at a distance of one base, and base qualities are not known.

The V and J ends are trimmed by 5 bases and 4 bases, leaving 8 bases between them. The CDR1 and CDR2 encoded by the germline V gene are SNHLY and FYNNEI. CDR3 length: 13 amino acids, cysteine to phenylalanine. Only the CDR3 DNA stays, 39 bases, in frame from base 1. The cohort consisted of 650 to 850 healthy bone marrow donors. All cohort members were sampled while nominally healthy, although unrecorded immune exposures were likely present. The donor tested CMV seropositive, placing the donor among the roughly 300 seropositive members of the cohort. A peripheral blood sample was provided by each donor, and peripheral blood mononuclear cells were used for TCR beta sequencing. Genomic DNA extraction from the blood cell samples was performed with the Qiagen DNeasy Blood Extraction Kit.

Sequencing used PBMCs. This receptor chain uses TRBV2 and TRBJ2-2; no D gene can be assigned with confidence. This receptor was obtained from a woman aged 18 to 35 in good health and CMV-seropositive. The CDR3: CASSKSFTGELFF. The DNA reads as follows: TGTGCCAGCAGTAAATCGTTCACCGGGGAGCTGTTTTTT.